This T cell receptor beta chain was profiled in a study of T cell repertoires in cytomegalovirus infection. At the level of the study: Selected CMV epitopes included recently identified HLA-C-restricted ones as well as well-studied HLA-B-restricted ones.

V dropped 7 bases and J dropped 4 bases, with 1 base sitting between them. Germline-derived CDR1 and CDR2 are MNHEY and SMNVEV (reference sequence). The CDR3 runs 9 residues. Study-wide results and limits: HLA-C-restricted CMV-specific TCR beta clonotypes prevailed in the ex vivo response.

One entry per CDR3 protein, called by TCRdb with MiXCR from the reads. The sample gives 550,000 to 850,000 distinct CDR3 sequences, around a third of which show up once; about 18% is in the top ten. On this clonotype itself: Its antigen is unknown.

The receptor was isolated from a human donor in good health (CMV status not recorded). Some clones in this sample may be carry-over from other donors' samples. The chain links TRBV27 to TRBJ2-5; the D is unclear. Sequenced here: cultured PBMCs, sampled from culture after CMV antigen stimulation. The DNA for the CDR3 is TGTGCCAGCACAGAGACCCAGTACTTC. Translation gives CASTETQYF.